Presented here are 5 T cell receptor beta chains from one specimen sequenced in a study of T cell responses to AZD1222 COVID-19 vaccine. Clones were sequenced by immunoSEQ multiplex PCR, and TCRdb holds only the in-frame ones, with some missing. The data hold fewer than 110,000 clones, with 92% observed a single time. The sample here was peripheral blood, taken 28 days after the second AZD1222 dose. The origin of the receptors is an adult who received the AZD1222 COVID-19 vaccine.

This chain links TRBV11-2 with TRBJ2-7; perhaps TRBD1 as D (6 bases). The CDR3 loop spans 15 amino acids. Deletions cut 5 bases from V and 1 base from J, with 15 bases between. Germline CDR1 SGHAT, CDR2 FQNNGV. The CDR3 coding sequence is TGTGCCAGCAGCACGGTTAGGGGGAATTCCTACGAGCAGTACTTC. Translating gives CASSTVRGNSYEQYF.

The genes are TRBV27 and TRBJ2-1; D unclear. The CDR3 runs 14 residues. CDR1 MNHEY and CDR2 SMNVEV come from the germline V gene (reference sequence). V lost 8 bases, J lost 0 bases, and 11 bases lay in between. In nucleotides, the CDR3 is TGTGCCAGCTACTCCTTACCCTCCTACAATGAGCAGTTCTTC. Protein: CASYSLPSYNEQFF.

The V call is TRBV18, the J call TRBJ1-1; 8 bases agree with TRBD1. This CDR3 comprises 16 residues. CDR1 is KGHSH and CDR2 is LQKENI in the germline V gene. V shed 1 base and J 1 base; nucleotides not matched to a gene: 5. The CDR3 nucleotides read TGTGCCAGCTCACCACTAGGACAGGGCAGGAACACTGAAGCTTTCTTT. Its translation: CASSPLGQGRNTEAFF.

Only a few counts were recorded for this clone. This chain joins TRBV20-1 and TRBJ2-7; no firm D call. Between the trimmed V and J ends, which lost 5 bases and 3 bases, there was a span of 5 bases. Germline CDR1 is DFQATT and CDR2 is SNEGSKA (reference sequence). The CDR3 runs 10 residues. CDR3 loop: CSASGYEQYF. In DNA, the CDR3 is TGCAGTGCTTCAGGCTACGAGCAGTACTTC.

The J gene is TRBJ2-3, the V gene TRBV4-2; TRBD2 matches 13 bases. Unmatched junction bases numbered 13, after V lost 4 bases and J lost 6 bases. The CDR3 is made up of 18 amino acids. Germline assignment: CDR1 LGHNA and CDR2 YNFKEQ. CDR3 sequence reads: CASSLGTSGARGTDTQYF. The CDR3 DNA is TGTGCCAGCAGCCTGGGGACTAGCGGGGCCCGAGGGACTGATACGCAGTATTTT.